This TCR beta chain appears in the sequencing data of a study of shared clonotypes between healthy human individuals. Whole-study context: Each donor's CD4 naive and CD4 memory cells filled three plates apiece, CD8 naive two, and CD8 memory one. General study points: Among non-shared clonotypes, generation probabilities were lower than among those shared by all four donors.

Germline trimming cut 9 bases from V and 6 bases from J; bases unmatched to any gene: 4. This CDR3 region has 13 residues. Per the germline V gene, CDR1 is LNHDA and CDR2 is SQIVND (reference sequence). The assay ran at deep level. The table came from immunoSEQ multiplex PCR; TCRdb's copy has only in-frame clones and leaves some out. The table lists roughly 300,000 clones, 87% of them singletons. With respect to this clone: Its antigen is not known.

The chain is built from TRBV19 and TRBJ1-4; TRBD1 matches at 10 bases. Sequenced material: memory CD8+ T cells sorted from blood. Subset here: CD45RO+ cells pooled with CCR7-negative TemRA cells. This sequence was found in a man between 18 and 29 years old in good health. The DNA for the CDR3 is TGTGCCAGCAGGGACAGGGGAGATGAAAAACTGTTTTTT. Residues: CASRDRGDEKLFF.